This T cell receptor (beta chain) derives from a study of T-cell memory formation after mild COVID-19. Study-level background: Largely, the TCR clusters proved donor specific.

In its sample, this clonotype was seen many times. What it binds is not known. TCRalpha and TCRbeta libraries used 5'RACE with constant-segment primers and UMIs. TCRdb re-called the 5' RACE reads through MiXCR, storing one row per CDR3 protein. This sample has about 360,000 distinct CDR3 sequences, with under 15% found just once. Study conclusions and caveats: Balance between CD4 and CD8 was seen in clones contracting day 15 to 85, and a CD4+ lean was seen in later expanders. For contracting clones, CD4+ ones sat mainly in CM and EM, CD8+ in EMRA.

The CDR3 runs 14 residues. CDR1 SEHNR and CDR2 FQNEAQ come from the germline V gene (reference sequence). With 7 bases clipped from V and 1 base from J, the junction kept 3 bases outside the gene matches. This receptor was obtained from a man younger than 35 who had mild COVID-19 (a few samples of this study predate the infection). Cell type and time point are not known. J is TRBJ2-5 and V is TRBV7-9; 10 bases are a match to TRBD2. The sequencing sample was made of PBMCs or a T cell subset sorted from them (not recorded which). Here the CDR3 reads CASNPSGGQETQYF. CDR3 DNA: TGTGCCAGCAACCCTAGCGGGGGCCAAGAGACCCAGTACTTC. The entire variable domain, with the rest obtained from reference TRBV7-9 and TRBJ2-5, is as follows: DTGVSQNPRHKITKRGQNVTFRCDPISEHNRLYWYRQTLGQGPEFLTYFQNEAQLEKSRLLSDRFSAERPKGSFSTLEIQRTEQGDSAMYLCASNPSGGQETQYFGPGTRLLVL.